These T cell receptor beta chains were read from a single sample in a study of T cells in Graves' hyperthyroidism and ophthalmopathy. One entry per CDR3 protein, called by TCRdb with MiXCR from the multiplex PCR reads. The sample carries 650,000 to 850,000 distinct CDR3 sequences, about 17% recorded once. Sequencing was carried out using blood. All receptors derive from a woman between 50 and 59 years old with Graves' hyperthyroidism that later progressed to Graves' ophthalmopathy. CDR3s include the opening cysteine and the closing phenylalanine or tryptophan. D genes are given only for firm matches. For some rows the clone size is stated as once, few or many, or as a class when expanded; others skip it.

CDR3aa	CDR3nt	v_gene	j_gene	d_gene	abundance
CASSPTTGGYTEAFF	TGCGCCAGCAGCCCGACGACAGGGGGTTACACTGAAGCTTTCTTT	TRBV5-1	TRBJ1-1	TRBD1	many
CASSLTPLDSLMNTEAFF	TGTGCCAGCAGCTTAACTCCCCTCGACAGCCTCATGAACACTGAAGCTTTCTTT	TRBV7-3	TRBJ1-1	NA	few
CSAWRGSNQPQHF	TGCAGTGCTTGGAGGGGGAGCAATCAGCCCCAGCATTTT	TRBV20-1	TRBJ1-5	NA	many
CASSFGQGATIFQETQYF	TGTGCCAGCAGCTTCGGACAGGGGGCTACGATATTCCAAGAGACCCAGTACTTC	TRBV11-2	TRBJ2-5	TRBD1	many
CASSFRTGGTNQPQHF	TGTGCCAGCAGTTTCCGGACAGGGGGGACAAATCAGCCCCAGCATTTT	TRBV12-3/TRBV12-4	TRBJ1-5	TRBD1	NA
CASSFGGTMNTEALF	TGTGCCAGCAGCTTTGGGGGAACTATGAACACTGAAGCTCTCTTT	TRBV7-9	TRBJ1-1	NA	once
CASRAGTSGGRSSYNEQFF	TGTGCCAGTAGGGCCGGGACTAGCGGGGGGCGAAGCTCCTACAATGAGCAGTTCTTC	TRBV19	TRBJ2-1	TRBD2	NA
CAGSRGGSGSGNTIYF	TGTGCCGGTAGTAGAGGCGGAAGCGGCTCTGGAAACACCATATATTTT	TRBV19	TRBJ1-3	NA	few
CASLANTGELFF	TGTGCCAGCTTAGCGAACACCGGGGAGCTGTTTTTT	TRBV12-3/TRBV12-4	TRBJ2-2	NA	many
CASSQDYPNYGYTF	TGTGCCAGCAGCCAAGATTACCCCAACTATGGCTACACCTTC	TRBV14	TRBJ1-2	NA	NA
CASSYSILPSNTGELFF	TGTGCCAGCAGTTACTCGATACTTCCCTCGAACACCGGGGAGCTGTTTTTT	TRBV6-2/TRBV6-3	TRBJ2-2	NA	many
CASRTGQENEQFF	TGTGCCAGTAGGACGGGACAGGAGAATGAGCAGTTCTTC	TRBV19	TRBJ2-1	TRBD1	few
CASSDPDTGELFF	TGTGCCAGCAGTGACCCAGACACCGGGGAGCTGTTTTTT	TRBV6-1	TRBJ2-2	NA	NA
CASSLRTGQAKNIQYF	TGTGCCAGCAGCCTTAGGACAGGGCAAGCCAAAAACATTCAGTACTTC	TRBV3-1	TRBJ2-4	TRBD1	few
CASSPPGRGRSEQFF	TGTGCCAGCAGTCCCCCGGGTAGGGGGAGGAGTGAGCAGTTCTTC	TRBV3-1	TRBJ2-1	NA	many
CASTMGEIAEAFF	TGTGCCAGCACCATGGGAGAGATTGCTGAAGCTTTCTTT	TRBV5-5	TRBJ1-1	NA	many
CASSFIRVWPQHF	TGTGCCAGCAGTTTCATAAGGGTGTGGCCCCAGCATTTT	TRBV12-3/TRBV12-4	TRBJ1-5	NA	NA
CASSQGIIGGNYGYTF	TGTGCCAGCAGCCAAGGAATAATAGGGGGGAACTATGGCTACACCTTC	TRBV3-1	TRBJ1-2	NA	few
CASRDGTSGDFYEQYF	TGCGCCAGCAGAGACGGGACTAGCGGGGACTTCTACGAGCAGTACTTC	TRBV10-2	TRBJ2-7	TRBD2	NA
CASSGIGGTTGELFF	TGTGCCAGCAGTGGTATCGGGGGCACCACCGGGGAGCTGTTTTTT	TRBV2	TRBJ2-2	NA	few
CSAIKPGEAYEQYF	TGCAGTGCTATCAAACCGGGGGAAGCCTACGAGCAGTACTTC	TRBV20-1	TRBJ2-7	NA	many
CVSSSSGGATGELFF	TGTGTCAGCAGCTCTAGCGGGGGGGCCACCGGGGAGCTGTTTTTT	TRBV7-6	TRBJ2-2	TRBD2	NA
CAWSAGGQMNTEAFF	TGTGCCTGGAGTGCGGGGGGCCAGATGAACACTGAAGCTTTCTTT	TRBV30	TRBJ1-1	NA	many
CASTGDRGSWGAFF	TGTGCCAGCACGGGGGACAGGGGATCCTGGGGAGCTTTCTTT	TRBV7-2	TRBJ1-1	TRBD1	many
CSARTSGGPYEQYF	TGCAGTGCAAGGACTAGCGGGGGACCCTACGAGCAGTACTTC	TRBV20-1	TRBJ2-7	TRBD2	few
CSAKGFGRETQYF	TGCAGTGCCAAGGGCTTTGGACGAGAGACCCAGTACTTC	TRBV20-1	TRBJ2-5	NA	few
CASSPRLTGQGDSPLHF	TGTGCCAGCTCACCACGTCTGACGGGACAGGGAGATTCACCCCTCCACTTT	TRBV18	TRBJ1-6	TRBD1	NA
CASSENKMGTVTNSPLHF	TGTGCCAGCAGTGAAAACAAGATGGGGACAGTGACTAATTCACCCCTCCACTTT	TRBV2	TRBJ1-6	TRBD1	many
CASSLAGTRDEKLFF	TGCGCCAGCAGCTTGGCGGGGACTCGGGACGAAAAACTGTTTTTT	TRBV5-1	TRBJ1-4	NA	NA
CASSLGQSNGNEQFF	TGCGCCAGCAGCTTGGGACAGTCGAATGGGAATGAGCAGTTCTTC	TRBV5-1	TRBJ2-1	NA	NA
CASSTPGQTSTEAFF	TGTGCCAGCAGCACTCCGGGACAGACCTCCACTGAAGCTTTCTTT	TRBV13	TRBJ1-1	TRBD1	NA
CASSVVPGDSNTGELFF	TGTGCCAGCAGCGTAGTTCCTGGGGACTCGAACACCGGGGAGCTGTTTTTT	TRBV9	TRBJ2-2	NA	few
CASSDMDSEAFF	TGTGCCAGCAGCGATATGGACAGTGAAGCTTTCTTT	TRBV3-1	TRBJ1-1	NA	many
CASSLFLLERVGETQYF	TGTGCCAGCAGCTTATTCCTCCTTGAACGGGTCGGGGAGACCCAGTACTTC	TRBV7-2	TRBJ2-5	NA	many
CASSYSTGRYGYTF	TGTGCCAGCAGTTACTCGACAGGGCGCTATGGCTACACCTTC	TRBV6-2/TRBV6-3	TRBJ1-2	TRBD1	many
CASSQGGIPSYEQYF	TGCGCCAGCAGCCAAGGCGGGATTCCCTCCTACGAGCAGTACTTC	TRBV2	TRBJ2-7	NA	few
CATSRPRGGTEAFF	TGTGCCACCAGCAGACCCAGGGGGGGGACTGAAGCTTTCTTT	TRBV15	TRBJ1-1	TRBD1	many
CASSMTGLGLETDTQYF	TGTGCCAGCAGCATGACAGGACTAGGTCTTGAGACAGATACGCAGTATTTT	TRBV11-2	TRBJ2-3	NA	many
CSARPGDDGNQPQHF	TGCAGTGCTAGACCGGGAGACGACGGCAATCAGCCCCAGCATTTT	TRBV20-1	TRBJ1-5	NA	NA
CASSEGQGRKGYTF	TGTGCCAGCAGCGAGGGACAGGGACGGAAAGGCTACACCTTC	TRBV27	TRBJ1-2	TRBD1	many
CASGGGVSSYNEQFF	TGTGCCAGCGGGGGCGGGGTAAGCTCCTACAATGAGCAGTTCTTC	TRBV6-1	TRBJ2-1	NA	few
CASRHTGTGPYEQYF	TGTGCCAGCAGACACACCGGGACGGGGCCGTACGAGCAGTACTTC	TRBV27	TRBJ2-7	NA	few
CASSYSAGSNNSPLHF	TGTGCCAGCAGTTACTCGGCAGGGTCGAATAATTCACCCCTCCACTTT	TRBV6-5	TRBJ1-6	NA	few
CASMEGRGGEFYNEQFF	TGTGCCAGCATGGAGGGGAGGGGGGGGGAGTTCTACAATGAGCAGTTCTTC	TRBV9	TRBJ2-1	NA	NA
CASSLRLGLSTDTQYF	TGTGCCAGCAGCTTAAGACTAGGTCTTAGCACAGATACGCAGTATTTT	TRBV11-2	TRBJ2-3	NA	many
CASSRGVPTNEKLFF	TGTGCCAGCAGCAGGGGGGTTCCAACTAATGAAAAACTGTTTTTT	TRBV5-6	TRBJ1-4	NA	NA
CASSPDRSSYGYTF	TGTGCCAGCAGCCCGGACAGGTCCAGCTATGGCTACACCTTC	TRBV3-1	TRBJ1-2	TRBD1	many